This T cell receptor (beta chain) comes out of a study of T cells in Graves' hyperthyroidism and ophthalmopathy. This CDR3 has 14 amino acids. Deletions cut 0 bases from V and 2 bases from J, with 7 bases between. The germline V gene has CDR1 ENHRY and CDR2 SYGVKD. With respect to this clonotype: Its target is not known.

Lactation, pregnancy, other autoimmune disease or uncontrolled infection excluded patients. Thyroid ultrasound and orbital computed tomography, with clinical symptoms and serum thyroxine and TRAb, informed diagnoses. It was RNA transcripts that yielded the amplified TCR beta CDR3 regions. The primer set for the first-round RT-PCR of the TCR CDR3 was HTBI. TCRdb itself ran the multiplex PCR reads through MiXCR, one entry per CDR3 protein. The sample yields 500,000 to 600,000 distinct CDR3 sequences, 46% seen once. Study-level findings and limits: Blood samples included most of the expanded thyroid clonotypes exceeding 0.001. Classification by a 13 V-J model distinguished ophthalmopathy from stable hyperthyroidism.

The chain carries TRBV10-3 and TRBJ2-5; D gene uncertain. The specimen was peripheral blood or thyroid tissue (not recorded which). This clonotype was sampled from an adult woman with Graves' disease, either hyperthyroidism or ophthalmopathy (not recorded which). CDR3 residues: CAISESTSQETQYF. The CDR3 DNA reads TGTGCCATCAGTGAGTCAACTTCTCAAGAGACCCAGTACTTC.